The 2 T cell receptor beta chains listed next were all sequenced from one sample in a study of OX40 agonist ivuxolimab in advanced cancers. Method: immunoSEQ multiplex PCR; TCRdb's copy keeps in-frame clones and lacks some. Of around 13,000 clones in the sample, about two thirds were seen once. Material: CD4+ or CD8+ T cells sorted from blood, obtained in a trial of the OX40 agonist ivuxolimab. Receptor source: an adult with an advanced solid tumor such as melanoma, head and neck, liver or kidney cancer.

This chain uses TRBV13 with TRBJ2-7, with D unresolved. Trimming shortened V by 0 bases and J by 5 bases, and 8 bases separated the two germline ends. This CDR3 is built from 13 residues. Germline V lookup: CDR1 PRHDT, CDR2 FYEKMQ (reference sequence). CDR3: CASSLGDLDEQYF. CDR3 bases: TGTGCCAGCAGCTTAGGCGACTTAGACGAGCAGTACTTC.

This sequence joins TRBV4-1 and TRBJ2-2, with D perhaps assigned TRBD1 or TRBD2 (5 bases each). The CDR3 runs to 14 residues. V lost 0 bases to trimming and J lost 6 bases, with 8 bases between them. Germline CDR1 is MGHRA and CDR2 is YSYEKL. As DNA, the CDR3 is TGCGCCAGCAGCCAAGATTGGGGACCCGGGGAGCTGTTTTTT. This encodes CASSQDWGPGELFF.